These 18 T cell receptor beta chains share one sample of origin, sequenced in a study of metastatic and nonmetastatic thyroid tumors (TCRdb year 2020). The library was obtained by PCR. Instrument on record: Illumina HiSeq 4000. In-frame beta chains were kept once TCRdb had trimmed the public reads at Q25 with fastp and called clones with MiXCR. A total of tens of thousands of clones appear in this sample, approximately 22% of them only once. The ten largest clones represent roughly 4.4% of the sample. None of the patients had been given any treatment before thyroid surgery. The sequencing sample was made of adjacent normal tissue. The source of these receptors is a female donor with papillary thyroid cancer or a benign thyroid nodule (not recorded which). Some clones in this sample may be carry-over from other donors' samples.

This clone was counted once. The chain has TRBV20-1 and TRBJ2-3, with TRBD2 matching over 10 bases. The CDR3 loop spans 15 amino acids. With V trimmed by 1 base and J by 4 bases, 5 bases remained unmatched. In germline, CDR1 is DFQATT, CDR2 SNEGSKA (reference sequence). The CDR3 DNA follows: TGCAGTGCTAGAGGGGTAAGCGGGAGGGCAGATACGCAGTATTTT. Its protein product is CSARGVSGRADTQYF.

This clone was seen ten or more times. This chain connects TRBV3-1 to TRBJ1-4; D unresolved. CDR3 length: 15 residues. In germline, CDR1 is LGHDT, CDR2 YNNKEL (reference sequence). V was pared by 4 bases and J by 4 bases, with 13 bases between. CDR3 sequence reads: CASSPRTLNNEKLFF. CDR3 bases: TGTGCCAGCAGCCCCCGGACCTTAAATAATGAAAAACTGTTTTTT.

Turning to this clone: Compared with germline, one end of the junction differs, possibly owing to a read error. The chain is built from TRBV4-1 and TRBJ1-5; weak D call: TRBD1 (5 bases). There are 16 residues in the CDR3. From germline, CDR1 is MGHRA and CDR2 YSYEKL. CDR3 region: CGSSQDYGGTDQPHHF. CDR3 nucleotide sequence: TGCGGCAGCAGCCAAGATTATGGGGGGACGGATCAGCCCCATCATTTT.

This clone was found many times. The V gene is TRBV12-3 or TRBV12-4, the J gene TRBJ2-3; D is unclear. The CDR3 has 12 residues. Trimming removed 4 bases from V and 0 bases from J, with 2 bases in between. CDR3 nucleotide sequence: TGTGCCAGCAGTTCCAGCACAGATACGCAGTATTTT. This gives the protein CASSSSTDTQYF.

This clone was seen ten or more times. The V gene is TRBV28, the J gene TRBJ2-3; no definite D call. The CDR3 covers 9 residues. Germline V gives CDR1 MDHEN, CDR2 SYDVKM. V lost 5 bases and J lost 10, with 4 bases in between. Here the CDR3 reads CASSPPQYF. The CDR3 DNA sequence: TGTGCCAGCAGTCCCCCGCAGTATTTT.

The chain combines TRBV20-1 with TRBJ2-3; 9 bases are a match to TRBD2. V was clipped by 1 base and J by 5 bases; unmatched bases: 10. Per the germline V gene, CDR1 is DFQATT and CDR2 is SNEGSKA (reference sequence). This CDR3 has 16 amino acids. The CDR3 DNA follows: TGCAGTGCTAGAGTAAAGGCTAGCGGGGCCTTAGATACGCAGTATTTT. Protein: CSARVKASGALDTQYF.

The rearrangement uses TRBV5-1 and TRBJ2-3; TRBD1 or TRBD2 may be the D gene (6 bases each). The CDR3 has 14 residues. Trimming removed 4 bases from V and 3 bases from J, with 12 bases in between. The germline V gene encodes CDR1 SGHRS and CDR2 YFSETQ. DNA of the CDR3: TGCGCCAGCAGCCCCGGGGGCTTGACAGATACGCAGTATTTT. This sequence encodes CASSPGGLTDTQYF.

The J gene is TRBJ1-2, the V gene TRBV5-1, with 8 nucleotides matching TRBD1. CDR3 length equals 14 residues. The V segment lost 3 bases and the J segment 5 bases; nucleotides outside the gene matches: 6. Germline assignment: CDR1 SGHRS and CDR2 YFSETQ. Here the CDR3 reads CASSSTGEGYGYTF. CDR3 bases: TGCGCCAGCAGCTCGACAGGGGAGGGGTATGGCTACACCTTC.

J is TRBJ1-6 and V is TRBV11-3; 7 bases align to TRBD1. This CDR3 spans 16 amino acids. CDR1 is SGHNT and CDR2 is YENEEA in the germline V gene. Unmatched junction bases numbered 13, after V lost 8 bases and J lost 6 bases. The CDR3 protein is CASGPVTGQSNSPLHF. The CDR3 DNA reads TGTGCCAGCGGCCCAGTAACGGGACAGTCTAATTCACCCCTCCACTTT.

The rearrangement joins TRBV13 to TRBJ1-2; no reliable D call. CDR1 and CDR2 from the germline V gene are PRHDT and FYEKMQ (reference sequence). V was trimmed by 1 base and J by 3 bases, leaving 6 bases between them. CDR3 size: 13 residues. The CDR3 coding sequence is TGTGCCAGCAGCTTAGAAGCACACTATGGCTACACCTTC. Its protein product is CASSLEAHYGYTF.

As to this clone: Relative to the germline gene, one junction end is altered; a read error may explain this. Written as DNA, the CDR3 is TGTGCCAGCACCTCTTGGGAGAACACTGAAGCCTTCTTT. It codes for CASTSWENTEAFF. The chain employs TRBV28 and TRBJ1-1; D is ambiguous. In germline, CDR1 is MDHEN, CDR2 SYDVKM. This CDR3 spans 13 amino acids.

The CDR3 spells CASSEMGYEQYF. For the CDR3, the DNA is TGTGCCAGCAGTGAAATGGGGTACGAGCAGTACTTC. This chain links TRBV6-1 with TRBJ2-7; D ambiguous. Germline V gives CDR1 MNHNS, CDR2 SASEGT. V lost 2 bases and J 4 bases, leaving 6 bases between the germline ends. The CDR3 runs 12 residues.

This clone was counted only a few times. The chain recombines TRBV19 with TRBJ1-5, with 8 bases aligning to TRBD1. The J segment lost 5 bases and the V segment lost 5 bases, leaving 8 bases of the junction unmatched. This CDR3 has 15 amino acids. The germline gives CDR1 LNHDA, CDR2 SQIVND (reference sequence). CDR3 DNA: TGTGCCAGTAGTGCCGGGACAGGCTATCATCAGCCCCAGCATTTT. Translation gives CASSAGTGYHQPQHF.

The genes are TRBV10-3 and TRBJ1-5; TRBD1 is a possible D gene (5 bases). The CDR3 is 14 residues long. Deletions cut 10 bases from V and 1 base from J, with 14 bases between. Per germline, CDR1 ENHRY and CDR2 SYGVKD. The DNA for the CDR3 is TGTGCCACCCAGACAGCCGAGAGCAATCAGCCCCAGCATTTT. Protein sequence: CATQTAESNQPQHF.

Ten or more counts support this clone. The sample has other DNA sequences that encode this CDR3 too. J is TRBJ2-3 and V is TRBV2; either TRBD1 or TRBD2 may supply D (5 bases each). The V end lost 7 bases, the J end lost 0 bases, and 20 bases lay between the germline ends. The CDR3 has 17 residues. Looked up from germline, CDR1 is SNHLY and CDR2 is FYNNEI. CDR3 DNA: TGTGCCAGCATCGGCCCCTCGGTAGGGACGAGCACAGATACGCAGTATTTT. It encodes CASIGPSVGTSTDTQYF. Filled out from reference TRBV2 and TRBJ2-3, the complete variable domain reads EPEVTQTPSHQVTQMGQEVILRCVPISNHLYFYWYRQILGQKVEFLVSFYNNEISEKSEIFDDQFSVERPDGSNFTLKIRSTKLEDSAMYFCASIGPSVGTSTDTQYFGPGTRLTVL.

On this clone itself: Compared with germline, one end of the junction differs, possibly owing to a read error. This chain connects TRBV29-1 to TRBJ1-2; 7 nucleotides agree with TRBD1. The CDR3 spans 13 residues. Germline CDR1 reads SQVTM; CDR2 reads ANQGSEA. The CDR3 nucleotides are TGCAGCGTCCCGCAGCAGGGGGTGTATGGATACATCTTC. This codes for CSVPQQGVYGYIF.

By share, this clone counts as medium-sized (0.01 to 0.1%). In DNA, the CDR3 is TGTGCCAGCAGTGAGGGGGCGGGGAATTCACCCCTCCACTTT. Encoded protein: CASSEGAGNSPLHF. V usage is TRBV6-4 and J usage is TRBJ1-6; a weak D match, TRBD1 (6 bases). V lost 3 bases, J lost 7 bases, and 10 bases lay in between. The CDR3 is 14 amino acids. From germline, CDR1 is MRHNA and CDR2 SNTAGT.

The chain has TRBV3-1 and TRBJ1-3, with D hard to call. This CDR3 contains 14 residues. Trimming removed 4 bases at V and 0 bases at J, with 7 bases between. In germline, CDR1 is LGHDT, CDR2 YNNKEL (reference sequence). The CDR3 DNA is TGTGCCAGCAGCCTCAGGAGCTCTGGAAACACCATATATTTT. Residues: CASSLRSSGNTIYF.